This is a list of T cell receptor beta chains from one sample in a study of blood T cell repertoires in COVID-19. The repertoire was sequenced with immunoSEQ multiplex PCR; TCRdb's copy has only in-frame clones and lacks some. The sample records approximately 100,000 clones, 85% to 95% being singletons. Sequences were obtained from peripheral blood. The receptors were sampled from a man over 45 with active COVID-19. Both conserved end residues are part of each CDR3. Each record gives: D gene, V gene, clone size, J gene, CDR3 protein, CDR3 DNA. The D gene is left open where the match is weak. Not every row has a clone size; where given, it reads once, few, many or a size class.

.,TRBV12-3/TRBV12-4,.,TRBJ2-5,CASSLRGSETQYF,TGTGCCAGCAGTTTAAGAGGGTCGGAGACCCAGTACTTC
.,TRBV2,.,TRBJ2-3,CASRDGQVRTDTQYF,TGTGCCAGCAGGGATGGACAAGTCCGCACAGATACGCAGTATTTT
.,TRBV24-1,.,TRBJ2-2,CATSDSRQSDTGELFF,TGTGCCACCAGTGATTCTCGACAGAGCGACACCGGGGAGCTGTTTTTT
TRBD1,TRBV28,.,TRBJ1-5,CASSADRGRNQPQHF,TGTGCCAGCAGTGCGGACAGGGGACGCAATCAGCCCCAGCATTTT
.,TRBV12-3/TRBV12-4,.,TRBJ2-7,CASSADRGYEQYF,TGTGCCAGCAGCGCAGACAGAGGCTACGAGCAGTACTTC
.,TRBV19,.,TRBJ2-3,CASSKRTDFSTDTQYF,TGTGCCAGTAGTAAGAGGACAGATTTCTCCACAGATACGCAGTATTTT
.,TRBV24-1,.,TRBJ1-2,CATSGGRTGPANYGYTF,TGTGCCACCTCCGGGGGGCGAACAGGCCCAGCTAACTATGGCTACACCTTC
TRBD1,TRBV15,.,TRBJ2-1,CATRDSAYNEQFF,TGTGCCACCCGGGACAGTGCGTACAATGAGCAGTTCTTC
.,TRBV12-3/TRBV12-4,once,TRBJ2-1,CASSLRLQQFF,TGTGCCAGCAGTTTACGACTACAGCAGTTCTTC
.,TRBV21-1,.,TRBJ2-1,CASSLTSGKVYEQFF,TGTGCCAGCAGCCTGACTAGCGGGAAGGTCTATGAGCAGTTCTTC
.,TRBV11-2,.,TRBJ2-1,CASSLGPSGSRYNEQFF,TGTGCCAGCAGCTTAGGTCCCTCCGGGAGTCGGTACAATGAGCAGTTCTTC
TRBD2,TRBV5-1,.,TRBJ2-1,CASSILAGQHNEQFF,TGCGCCAGCAGCATACTAGCGGGACAGCACAATGAGCAGTTCTTC
.,TRBV3-1/TRBV3-2,.,TRBJ2-1,CASSQEGVGTSEQFF,TGTGCCAGCAGCCAAGAGGGAGTTGGAACTTCCGAGCAGTTCTTC
TRBD1,TRBV14,.,TRBJ1-1,CASSQLTGMNTEAFF,TGTGCCAGCAGCCAACTGACAGGGATGAACACTGAAGCTTTCTTT
TRBD1,TRBV29-1,.,TRBJ2-2,CSVGGQGADGELFF,TGCAGCGTTGGCGGACAGGGGGCGGACGGGGAGCTGTTTTTT
.,TRBV27,.,TRBJ1-1,CASSPSVAHPEEAFF,TGTGCCAGCAGTCCTAGCGTAGCCCATCCTGAGGAAGCTTTCTTT
.,TRBV5-6,.,TRBJ2-7,CASSLTTAFYEQYF,TGTGCCAGCAGCTTGACCACAGCCTTCTACGAGCAGTACTTC
.,TRBV3-1/TRBV3-2,.,TRBJ2-3,CASSQDWATSADTQYF,TGTGCCAGCAGCCAAGATTGGGCTACCTCTGCGGATACGCAGTATTTT
.,TRBV5-1,.,TRBJ2-7,CASSLDQARLYEQYF,TGCGCCAGCAGCTTGGACCAGGCCCGCCTGTACGAGCAGTACTTC
.,TRBV9,once,TRBJ2-1,CASSVATRGTVGNEQFF,TGTGCCAGCAGCGTAGCTACTCGCGGGACCGTAGGGAATGAGCAGTTCTTC
TRBD1,TRBV6-1,.,TRBJ2-2,CASSERGLGTGELFF,TGTGCCAGCAGTGAAAGGGGGCTGGGCACCGGGGAGCTGTTTTTT
.,TRBV6-5,.,TRBJ2-7,CASHPGGFYEQYF,TGTGCCAGCCACCCCGGAGGGTTCTACGAGCAGTACTTC
TRBD1,TRBV28,.,TRBJ1-2,CASSRDRGRGGYTF,TGTGCCAGCAGCCGGGACAGGGGGCGGGGTGGCTACACCTTC
TRBD2,TRBV6-6,few,TRBJ2-2,CASSALGGYTGELFF,TGTGCCAGCAGTGCTCTGGGGGGGTACACCGGGGAGCTGTTTTTT
.,TRBV7-9,.,TRBJ2-6,CASSRAGANVLTF,TGTGCCAGTTCTCGTGCGGGGGCCAACGTCCTGACTTTC
.,TRBV7-3,.,TRBJ1-5,CATRTHHSNQPQHF,TGTGCCACCCGGACACATCATAGCAATCAGCCCCAGCATTTT
.,TRBV11-3,.,TRBJ1-2,CAPRASGYTF,TGTGCCCCCAGGGCCTCTGGCTACACCTTC
TRBD1,TRBV4-2,.,TRBJ2-7,CASSQDHGTGGNEQYF,TGTGCCAGCAGCCAAGATCATGGGACAGGGGGAAACGAGCAGTACTTC
TRBD2,TRBV7-3,once,TRBJ2-1,CASSPRLAGKGEQFF,TGTGCCAGCAGCCCTCGGCTAGCGGGAAAGGGTGAGCAGTTCTTC
TRBD1,TRBV28,.,TRBJ2-7,CASSHAGTGSHEQYF,TGTGCCAGCAGTCACGCGGGGACAGGGAGCCACGAGCAGTACTTC
TRBD2,TRBV11-3,.,TRBJ2-7,CASTFSGAQSYEQYF,TGTGCCAGCACTTTTAGCGGGGCCCAATCCTACGAGCAGTACTTC
TRBD1,TRBV28,few,TRBJ1-6,CASSSDKGATPLHF,TGTGCCAGCAGTTCTGACAAGGGGGCGACACCCCTCCACTTT
.,TRBV1,.,TRBJ2-7,CTSSHQNRGLYEQYF,TGCACCAGCAGCCATCAAAACAGGGGGCTCTACGAGCAGTACTTC
TRBD2,TRBV6-6,.,TRBJ2-5,CASSPNYMAKRERETQYF,TGTGCCAGCAGTCCAAACTACATGGCCAAGCGGGAGAGGGAGACCCAGTACTTC
TRBD1,TRBV3-1/TRBV3-2,.,TRBJ1-4,CASSHRTGSNEKLFF,TGTGCCAGCAGCCACCGGACAGGGTCGAATGAAAAACTGTTTTTT
TRBD1,TRBV30,.,TRBJ1-5,CAWSKGGFFQPQHF,TGTGCCTGGAGTAAAGGGGGCTTTTTTCAGCCCCAGCATTTT
.,TRBV29-1,.,TRBJ2-1,CSVDVGGSGYNEQFF,TGCAGCGTTGACGTTGGGGGGTCAGGGTACAATGAGCAGTTCTTC
TRBD1,TRBV28,.,TRBJ2-3,CASSTGGTDTQYF,TGTGCCAGCAGCACAGGGGGGACAGATACGCAGTATTTT
.,TRBV28,.,TRBJ1-1,CASTGDTEAFF,TGTGCCAGCACAGGGGACACTGAAGCTTTCTTT
.,TRBV18,.,TRBJ1-1,CASSYKQDTEAFF,TGTGCCAGCTCATATAAACAGGACACTGAAGCTTTCTTT
.,TRBV7-2,.,TRBJ2-3,CASSPREVTDTQYF,TGTGCCAGCAGCCCAAGGGAGGTCACAGATACGCAGTATTTT
TRBD2,TRBV5-1,.,TRBJ2-7,CASSTEAGGLAEQYF,TGCGCCAGCAGCACCGAGGCGGGAGGGTTGGCCGAGCAGTACTTC
TRBD2,TRBV6-5,.,TRBJ2-5,CASTQGGREGETQYF,TGTGCCAGCACCCAAGGCGGGCGGGAGGGGGAGACCCAGTACTTC
.,TRBV19,.,TRBJ1-1,CASSIVGARTEAFF,TGTGCCAGTAGTATAGTGGGGGCAAGGACTGAAGCTTTCTTT
TRBD1,TRBV24-1,once,TRBJ2-1,CATSETGKATNEQFF,TGTGCCACCAGTGAGACAGGGAAGGCCACCAATGAGCAGTTCTTC
.,TRBV9,once,TRBJ2-1,CASSGSGQLGNEQFF,TGTGCCAGCAGCGGATCGGGACAATTGGGCAATGAGCAGTTCTTC
TRBD1,TRBV6-5,.,TRBJ2-7,CASSYSGPRQGDEQYF,TGTGCCAGCAGTTACTCGGGACCCAGGCAGGGGGACGAGCAGTACTTC
.,TRBV28,.,TRBJ1-3,CASRRGGEITGNTIYF,TGTGCCAGCAGGCGTGGGGGGGAAATAACTGGAAACACCATATATTTT
TRBD1,TRBV10-3,.,TRBJ1-1,CAIRKGTENTEAFF,TGTGCCATCAGGAAGGGGACAGAGAACACTGAAGCTTTCTTT
.,TRBV7-3,.,TRBJ2-2,CASSLGQANTGELFF,TGTGCCAGCAGCTTGGGGCAGGCGAACACCGGGGAGCTGTTTTTT